The T cell receptor beta chain described here comes from a study of T cell responses to AZD1222 COVID-19 vaccine. Points on this clone: Its antigen is still unknown.

Using immunoSEQ multiplex PCR, the repertoire was profiled, and TCRdb retains in-frame clones only, with some absent. The table records some 56,000 clones, approximately 89% of them present only once. Study-wide results and caveats: Researchers report vaccine-associated CD4 TCRs spanning spike, with dominance at 160-218 and 743-854. Unmutated variant regions are reportedly targeted by nearly half of spike-specific TCRs. In a largely white British group with more females than males, clonal diversity was possibly underestimated.

The material sequenced was peripheral blood, taken 28 days after the second AZD1222 dose. The origin of this receptor is an adult who received the AZD1222 COVID-19 vaccine.

CDR3 bases: TGTGCCAGCAGTTACTCTCTAGCGGGAGTCAATGAGCAGTTCTTC. This gives the protein CASSYSLAGVNEQFF. The chain links TRBV6-2 or TRBV6-3 to TRBJ2-1; 10 bases are shared with TRBD2. Germline V CDR1 and CDR2: MNHEY, SVGEGT. The CDR3 covers 15 residues. The J segment lost 6 bases and the V segment lost 0 bases, leaving 2 bases of the junction unmatched.